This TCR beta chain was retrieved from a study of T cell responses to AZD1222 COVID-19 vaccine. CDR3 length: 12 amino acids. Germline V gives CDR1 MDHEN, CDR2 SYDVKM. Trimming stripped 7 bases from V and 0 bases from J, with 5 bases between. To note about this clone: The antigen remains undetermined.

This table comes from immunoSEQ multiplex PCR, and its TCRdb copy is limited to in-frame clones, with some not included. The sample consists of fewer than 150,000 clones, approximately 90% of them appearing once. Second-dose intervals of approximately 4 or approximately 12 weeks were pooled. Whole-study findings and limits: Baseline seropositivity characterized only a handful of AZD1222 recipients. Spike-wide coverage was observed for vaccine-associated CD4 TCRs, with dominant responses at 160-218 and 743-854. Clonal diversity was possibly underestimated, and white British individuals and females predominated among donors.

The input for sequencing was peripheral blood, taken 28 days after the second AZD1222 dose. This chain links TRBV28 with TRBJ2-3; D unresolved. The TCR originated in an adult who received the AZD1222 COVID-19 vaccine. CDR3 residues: CASTTSTDTQYF. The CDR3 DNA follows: TGTGCCAGCACTACTAGCACAGATACGCAGTATTTT.